This T cell receptor beta chain was obtained from a study of cytomegalovirus exposure and HLA in healthy donors. 13 Jbeta primers and 60 Vbeta primers were used for the PCR. The assay was immunoSEQ multiplex PCR, and TCRdb's table has in-frame clones only and misses some. The sample has approximately 110,000 clones; the top ten hold more than 0.5%. The CDR3 spans 17 residues. Trimming cost V 6 bases and J 1 base; bases outside gene matches: 11. Germline CDR1 is MNHEY and CDR2 is SMNVEV (reference sequence). Study-wide results and limits: V- and J-gene trimming in TCR beta was tied to a missense DCLRE1C variant by an analysis performed later. Some segments of the V type, notably TRBV6-2 and TRBV6-3, were excluded as indistinguishable. According to the study, roughly 180 TCR beta chains were cytomegalovirus-associated. HLA alleles showed associations with around 15,000 TCR beta sequences in a later analysis, at a 0.05 false discovery rate.

As to this clone: The target antigen is unknown.

This chain connects TRBV27 to TRBJ1-3; 8 nucleotides match TRBD1. This sequence originates from a man in his forties or fifties in good health and CMV-seronegative. Sequencing was carried out using PBMCs. The CDR3 protein is CASRQTGGRGSGNTIYF. CDR3 nucleotides: TGTGCCAGCAGGCAAACAGGGGGAAGGGGTTCTGGAAACACCATATATTTT.